These 24 T cell receptor beta chains came from one sample sequenced in a study of memory CD4+ T cells and cytomegalovirus serostatus. Sequenced by immunoSEQ multiplex PCR; TCRdb stores in-frame clones only, minus some. This sample carries over 65,000 clones, roughly 78% of them seen once, and the ten largest clones take just over 2.5%. Single viable CD3+CD4+CD8-CD45RO+ cells were sorted as the memory CD4+ T cells. The sequenced material came from memory CD4+ T cells from blood. Receptors originate from an adult in good health and CMV-seropositive.

The chain recombines TRBV2 with TRBJ2-2; D gene unclear. Germline CDR1 is SNHLY and CDR2 is FYNNEI. Trimming took off 8 bases at V and 0 bases at J, with 10 bases between the two ends. The length of the CDR3 is 14 residues. The CDR3 is CASSGRPNTGELFF. The CDR3 coding sequence is TGTGCCAGCTCCGGCAGGCCGAACACCGGGGAGCTGTTTTTT.

The chain combines TRBV2 with TRBJ1-1; weak D call: TRBD1 (6 bases). Germline V gives CDR1 SNHLY, CDR2 FYNNEI. The CDR3 has 13 amino acids. Trimming cost V 6 bases and J 1 base, with 9 bases left between them. CDR3 nucleotide sequence: TGTGCCAGCAGGGACAGCCAGAACACTGAAGCTTTCTTT. Its protein is CASRDSQNTEAFF. Using reference TRBV2 and TRBJ1-1 for the parts outside the CDR3, the full variable domain is EPEVTQTPSHQVTQMGQEVILRCVPISNHLYFYWYRQILGQKVEFLVSFYNNEISEKSEIFDDQFSVERPDGSNFTLKIRSTKLEDSAMYFCASRDSQNTEAFFGQGTRLTVV.

The chain couples TRBV5-6 to TRBJ2-3; tentative D call: TRBD1 (5 bases). Trimming shortened V by 0 bases and J by 1 base, and 6 bases separated the two germline ends. Per the germline V gene, CDR1 is SGHDT and CDR2 is YYEEEE. This CDR3 has 14 amino acids. In DNA form, the CDR3 reads TGTGCCAGCAGCTTGGAGGGGCGCACAGATACGCAGTATTTT. Its translation is CASSLEGRTDTQYF.

This chain joins TRBV5-8 and TRBJ1-4; no clear D. The CDR3 runs 15 residues. V lost 4 bases and J lost 0, with 10 bases in between. The germline V gene encodes CDR1 SGHTS and CDR2 YDEGEE. This chain's CDR3 is CASSPGVATNEKLFF. As DNA, the CDR3 is TGTGCCAGCAGCCCCGGGGTTGCAACTAATGAAAAACTGTTTTTT.

The rearrangement links TRBV30 to TRBJ1-2; a weak D match, TRBD1 (6 bases). Germline lookup yields CDR1 GTSNPN and CDR2 SVGIG (reference sequence). V lost 5 bases and J lost 0, with 10 bases in between. This CDR3 is built from 13 residues. CDR3: CAWGQNTNYGYTF. The CDR3, as DNA: TGTGCCTGGGGACAGAACACTAACTATGGCTACACCTTC.

The chain employs TRBV27 and TRBJ2-1, with D uncertain. CDR1 and CDR2 from the germline V gene are MNHEY and SMNVEV (reference sequence). V was cut by 5 bases and J by 10 bases, with 6 bases left in between. This CDR3 region has 10 residues. The CDR3 loop is CASSPTEQFF. The CDR3 region has the DNA TGTGCCAGCAGTCCGACAGAGCAGTTCTTC.

The chain uses TRBV4-1 and TRBJ1-6, with 10 positions matching TRBD1. V shed 3 bases and J 4 bases; nucleotides not matched to a gene: 6. Germline CDR1 is MGHRA and CDR2 is YSYEKL. The CDR3 loop spans 17 amino acids. CDR3 loop: CASSQGDRGRYNSPLHF. CDR3 coding DNA: TGCGCCAGCAGCCAGGGGGACAGGGGACGATATAATTCACCCCTCCACTTT.

The chain uses TRBV4-3 and TRBJ2-1; tentatively, D is TRBD2 (6 bases). Per the germline V gene, CDR1 is LGHNA and CDR2 is YSLEER. This CDR3 region has 13 residues. Trimming took 2 bases from V and 10 from J, leaving 12 bases between them. DNA for the CDR3: TGCGCCAGCAGCCAAAGGGTAGGACTAGAGCAGTTCTTC. Protein: CASSQRVGLEQFF.

This chain uses TRBV30 with TRBJ2-5, with a possible D match to TRBD2 (6 bases). The V gene lost 0 bases and the J gene lost 7 bases, with 18 bases spanning the gap. Germline V gene lookup returns CDR1 GTSNPN and CDR2 SVGIG (reference sequence). The CDR3 totals 15 residues. As DNA, the CDR3 is TGTGCCTGGAGTGTACTCGGCGCCCGAGCGGGGACCCAGTACTTC. Protein product: CAWSVLGARAGTQYF.

The CDR3 protein is CASSLDITVLTF. The CDR3 DNA reads as TGCGCCAGCAGCCTGGACATAACCGTCCTGACTTTC. The V call is TRBV5-1, the J call TRBJ2-6, with a weak D call TRBD1 (5 bases). The V end was cut by 4 bases, the J end by 12 bases, with 11 bases between. The CDR3 sequence is 12 residues long. The V gene's germline CDR1 is SGHRS and CDR2 YFSETQ.

The rearrangement uses TRBV6-1 and TRBJ1-5; 7 positions match TRBD1. V lost 4 bases to trimming and J lost 0 bases; unmatched junction nucleotides: 3. The germline CDR1 and CDR2 sequences are MNHNS and SASEGT. The CDR3 has 15 residues. CDR3 amino acids: CASSAQGYSNQPQHF. In DNA form, the CDR3 reads TGTGCCAGCAGTGCACAGGGGTATAGCAATCAGCCCCAGCATTTT.

The chain links TRBV4-1 to TRBJ1-4; weak D call: TRBD1 (5 bases). V lost 0 bases to trimming and J lost 5 bases, with 10 bases between them. This CDR3 region has 15 residues. In germline, CDR1 is MGHRA, CDR2 YSYEKL. The CDR3 coding sequence is TGCGCCAGCAGCCAAGATAGGGCAGGGAATGAAAAACTGTTTTTT. Translating it yields CASSQDRAGNEKLFF.

The chain has TRBV5-6 and TRBJ2-1; 8 bases agree with TRBD2. CDR1 and CDR2 from the germline V gene are SGHDT and YYEEEE. V lost 8 bases, J lost 12 bases, and 7 bases stayed unmatched. The CDR3 sequence is 11 residues long. This CDR3 is CASTRGGPQFF. CDR3 sequence (DNA): TGTGCCAGTACCCGGGGGGGCCCGCAGTTCTTC.

V gene TRBV7-2 combines with J gene TRBJ2-2; possibly TRBD1 for D (6 bases). Germline CDR1 SGHTA, CDR2 FQGNSA. The CDR3 runs 15 residues. V gave up 5 bases and J gave up 6 bases, with 16 bases separating them. The CDR3 nucleotides are TGTGCCAGCAGCCCACACGGATCAGGGGCCGGGGAGCTGTTTTTT. This codes for CASSPHGSGAGELFF.

This clone came up a few times. The rearrangement joins TRBV5-1 to TRBJ2-3; D is perhaps TRBD2 (6 bases). CDR1 and CDR2 (germline): SGHRS, YFSETQ. The germline V and J ends were trimmed by 3 bases and 5 bases, with 13 bases remaining between them. CDR3 length: 14 amino acids. The CDR3: CASSWGDRGDTQYF. DNA of the CDR3: TGCGCCAGCAGCTGGGGGGACCGGGGAGATACGCAGTATTTT.

This clone appeared once. The chain employs TRBV10-3 and TRBJ1-1; D remains ambiguous. CDR1 is ENHRY, CDR2 SYGVKD, per germline. This CDR3 is built from 14 residues. V was trimmed by 8 bases and J by 1 base, leaving 14 bases between them. The CDR3 DNA reads as TGTGCCATCTCGTCGGCGGGATCGAACACTGAAGCTTTCTTT. Translated: CAISSAGSNTEAFF.

V is TRBV7-9 and J is TRBJ2-7; a possible D gene is TRBD2 (6 bases). Germline V gene lookup returns CDR1 SEHNR and CDR2 FQNEAQ (reference sequence). V was trimmed by 5 bases and J by 4 bases, leaving 6 bases between them. The CDR3 totals 11 residues. CDR3 region: CASSGTYEQYF. CDR3 bases: TGTGCCAGCAGCGGGACTTACGAGCAGTACTTC.

The rearrangement joins TRBV25-1 to TRBJ1-1, with unresolved D. There are 16 residues in the CDR3. V lost 1 base to trimming and J lost 1 base, with 13 bases between them. Germline V gene sequence: CDR1 MGHDK, CDR2 SYGVNS. The CDR3 loop is CASSELRAGQNTEAFF. CDR3 DNA sequence: TGTGCCAGCAGTGAATTAAGGGCAGGCCAGAACACTGAAGCTTTCTTT.

The chain combines TRBV7-9 with TRBJ1-1; 8 nucleotides line up with TRBD1. The J segment lost 4 bases and the V segment lost 8 bases, leaving 3 bases of the junction unmatched. Looked up from germline, CDR1 is SEHNR and CDR2 is FQNEAQ (reference sequence). This CDR3 is 12 amino acids long. The CDR3 nucleotides are TGTGCCAGCGCCGACAGGGGCACTGAAGCTTTCTTT. The encoded protein is CASADRGTEAFF.

The chain is built from TRBV4-1 and TRBJ2-1; possibly TRBD1 or TRBD2 for D (7 bases each). The V end lost 2 bases, the J end lost 5 bases, and 22 bases lay between the germline ends. CDR1 and CDR2 (germline): MGHRA, YSYEKL. The CDR3 has 18 amino acids. The CDR3 here is CASSQRQGGGLGHNEQFF. In nucleotides, the CDR3 is TGCGCCAGCAGCCAACGACAGGGAGGGGGCCTAGGACACAATGAGCAGTTCTTC.

The chain carries TRBV29-1 and TRBJ2-5; 7 positions match TRBD1. CDR1 SQVTM and CDR2 ANQGSEA come from the germline V gene. The CDR3 covers 14 residues. J lost 2 bases, V lost 4 bases, and 7 bases had no gene match. CDR3 in DNA: TGCAGCGTTGGTAGTTGGGACAGACAAGAGACCCAGTACTTC. It translates to CSVGSWDRQETQYF. Filled out from reference TRBV29-1 and TRBJ2-5, the complete variable domain reads SAVISQKPSRDICQRGTSLTIQCQVDSQVTMMFWYRQQPGQSLTLIATANQGSEATYESGFVIDKFPISRPNLTFSTLTVSNMSPEDSSIYLCSVGSWDRQETQYFGPGTRLLVL.

The J gene is TRBJ1-5, the V gene TRBV10-2; 7 nucleotides line up with TRBD1. The CDR3 consists of 13 residues. Losses at the gene ends were 5 bases for V and 8 bases for J; bases not matched to a gene: 6. The germline CDR1 and CDR2 sequences are WSHSY and SAAADI. CDR3 amino acids: CASSYRGREPQHF. In nucleotides, the CDR3 is TGCGCCAGCAGTTATAGGGGGCGGGAGCCCCAGCATTTT.

This clone was seen a handful of times. The V gene is TRBV2, the J gene TRBJ2-2; maybe TRBD2 (5 bases). The V gene lost 6 bases and the J gene lost 2 bases, with 10 bases spanning the gap. Germline V gene sequence: CDR1 SNHLY, CDR2 FYNNEI. The CDR3 is 14 residues long. CDR3 sequence (DNA): TGTGCCAGCAGGAGGGAGACCAACACCGGGGAGCTGTTTTTT. Protein: CASRRETNTGELFF.

In this sample, this clone turned up a few times. This rearrangement joins TRBV19 to TRBJ2-5, with D maybe TRBD1 (6 bases). Germline loops: CDR1 LNHDA, CDR2 SQIVND (reference sequence). V lost 5 bases, J lost 5 bases, and 18 bases lay in between. The CDR3 contains 15 residues. This chain's CDR3 is CASSPRTDDRETQYF. As DNA, the CDR3 is TGTGCCAGTAGTCCGCGGACAGACGACAGGGAGACCCAGTACTTC. Together with reference TRBV19 and TRBJ2-5, the CDR3 gives the full variable domain: DGGITQSPKYLFRKEGQNVTLSCEQNLNHDAMYWYRQDPGQGLRLIYYSQIVNDFQKGDIAEGYSVSREKKESFPLTVTSAQKNPTAFYLCASSPRTDDRETQYFGPGTRLLVL.